The sequence of this T cell receptor beta chain was determined in a study of T cell responses to AZD1222 COVID-19 vaccine. General study points: Dominant at 160-218 and 743-854, vaccine-associated CD4 TCRs also spanned spike. A rise in Spike-specific TCR breadth and depth followed two AZD1222 doses.

Second doses that came at about 4 or about 12 weeks were put together. The table came from immunoSEQ multiplex PCR; TCRdb's copy has only in-frame clones and leaves some out. The table lists under 35,000 clones, 65% to 90% of them singletons, with more than 9.5% in the top ten. Looked up from germline, CDR1 is SGHRS and CDR2 is YFSETQ. The CDR3 sequence is 18 residues long. J was trimmed by 2 bases and V by 1 base; bases with no gene match: 11. About this clone: Its antigen remains unknown.

The rearrangement links TRBV5-1 to TRBJ2-7; TRBD2 aligns across 11 bases. The sample was peripheral blood, taken 28 days after the second AZD1222 dose. The source is an adult who received the AZD1222 COVID-19 vaccine. CDR3 bases: TGCGCCAGCAGCTTGCGAGTAGCGGGAGGGCCCCAGACCTACGAGCAGTACTTC. Its protein is CASSLRVAGGPQTYEQYF.